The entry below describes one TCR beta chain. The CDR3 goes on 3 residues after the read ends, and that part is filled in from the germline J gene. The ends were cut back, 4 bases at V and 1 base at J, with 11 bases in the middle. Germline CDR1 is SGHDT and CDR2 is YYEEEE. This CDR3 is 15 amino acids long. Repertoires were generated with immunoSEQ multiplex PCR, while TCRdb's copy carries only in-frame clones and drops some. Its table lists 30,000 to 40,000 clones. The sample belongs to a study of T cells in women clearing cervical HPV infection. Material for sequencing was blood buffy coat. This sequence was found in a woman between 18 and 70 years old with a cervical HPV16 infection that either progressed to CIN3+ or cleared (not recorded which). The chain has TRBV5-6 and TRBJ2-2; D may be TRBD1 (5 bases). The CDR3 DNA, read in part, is TGTGCCAGCAGCCCCGACACAGGGAACACCGGGGAG. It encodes CASSPDTGNTGE. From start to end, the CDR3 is CASSPDTGNTGELFF.